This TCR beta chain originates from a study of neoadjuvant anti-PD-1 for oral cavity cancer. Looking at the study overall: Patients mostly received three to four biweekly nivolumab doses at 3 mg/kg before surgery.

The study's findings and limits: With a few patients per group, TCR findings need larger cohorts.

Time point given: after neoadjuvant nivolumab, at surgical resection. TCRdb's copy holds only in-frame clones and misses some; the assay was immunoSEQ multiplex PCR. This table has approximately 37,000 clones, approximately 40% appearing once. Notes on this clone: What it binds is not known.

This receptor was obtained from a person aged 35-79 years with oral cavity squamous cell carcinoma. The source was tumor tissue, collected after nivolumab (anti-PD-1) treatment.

CDR3 DNA sequence: TGTGCCAGCAGTGGCTCGGCCCTGGAGCAGCCCCAGCATTTT. Its protein is CASSGSALEQPQHF. This chain joins TRBV7-8 and TRBJ1-5; no clear D. Deletions cut 6 bases from V and 7 bases from J, with 16 bases between. Germline CDR1 reads SGHVS; CDR2 reads FQNEAQ. The CDR3 is 14 amino acids.